This TCR beta chain is drawn from a study of OX40 agonist ivuxolimab in advanced cancers. Study-wide results and caveats: Determination of antigen specificity was not performed for the expanded peripheral T cells. Also showing low normalized T-cell clonal expansion were some of the nonresponders.

Here immunoSEQ multiplex PCR was the method, and the copy in TCRdb shows in-frame clones only, minus some. The table has fewer than 70,000 clones, 80% to 90% seen once. The CDR3 is made up of 15 amino acids. CDR1 is MNHNY and CDR2 is SVGAGI in the germline V gene (reference sequence). V trimming: 4 bases; J trimming: 5 bases; junction bases outside the gene matches: 5. With respect to this clone: The antigen remains unidentified.

Samples of blood were obtained at baseline, on cycle 4 day 1, and on cycle 7 day 1. The rearrangement links TRBV6-6 to TRBJ2-2, with 9 bases aligning to TRBD1. This material consisted of CD4+ or CD8+ T cells sorted from blood, taken in a trial of the OX40 agonist ivuxolimab. This receptor was identified in an adult with an advanced solid tumor such as melanoma, head and neck, liver or kidney cancer. The CDR3 DNA follows: TGTGCCAGCAGTTCACAGGGGGCAGGGACCGGGGAGCTGTTTTTT. It translates to CASSSQGAGTGELFF.